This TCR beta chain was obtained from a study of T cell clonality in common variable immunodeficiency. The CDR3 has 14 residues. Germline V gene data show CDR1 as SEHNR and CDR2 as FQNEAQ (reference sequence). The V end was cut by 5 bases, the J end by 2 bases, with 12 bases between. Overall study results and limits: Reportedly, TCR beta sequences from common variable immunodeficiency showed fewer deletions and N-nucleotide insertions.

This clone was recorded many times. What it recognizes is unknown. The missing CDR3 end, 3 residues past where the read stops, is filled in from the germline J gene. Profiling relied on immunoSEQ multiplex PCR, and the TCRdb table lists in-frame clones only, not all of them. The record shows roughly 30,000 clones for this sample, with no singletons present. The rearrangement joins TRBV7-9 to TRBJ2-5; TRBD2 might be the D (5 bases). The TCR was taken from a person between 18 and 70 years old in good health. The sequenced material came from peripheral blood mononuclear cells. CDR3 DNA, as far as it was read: TGTGCCAGCAGCAACCGACCGGGGCAAGAGACC. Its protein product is CASSNRPGQET. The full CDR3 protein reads CASSNRPGQETQYF.